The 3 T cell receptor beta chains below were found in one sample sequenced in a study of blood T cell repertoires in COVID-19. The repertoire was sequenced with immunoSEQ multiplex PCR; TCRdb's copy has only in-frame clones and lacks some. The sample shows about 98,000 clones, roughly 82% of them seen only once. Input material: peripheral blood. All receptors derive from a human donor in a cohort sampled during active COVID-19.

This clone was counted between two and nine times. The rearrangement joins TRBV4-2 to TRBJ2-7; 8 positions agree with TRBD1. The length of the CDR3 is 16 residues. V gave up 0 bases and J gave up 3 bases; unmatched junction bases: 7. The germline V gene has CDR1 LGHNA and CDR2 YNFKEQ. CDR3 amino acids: CASSQDPGQARYEQYF. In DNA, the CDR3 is TGTGCCAGCAGCCAAGATCCGGGACAGGCTCGCTACGAGCAGTACTTC.

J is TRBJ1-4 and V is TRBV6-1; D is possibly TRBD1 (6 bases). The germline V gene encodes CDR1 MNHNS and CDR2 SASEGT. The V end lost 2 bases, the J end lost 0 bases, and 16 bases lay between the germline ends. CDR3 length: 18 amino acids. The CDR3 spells CASSEPLGRGATNEKLFF. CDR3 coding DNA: TGTGCCAGCAGTGAACCTTTAGGCAGGGGTGCAACTAATGAAAAACTGTTTTTT.

CDR3 region: CASSQRTGSAYEQYF. The DNA of the CDR3 is TGTGCCAGCTCACAAAGGACAGGTTCAGCCTACGAGCAGTACTTC. The J gene is TRBJ2-7, the V gene TRBV18; 7 bases are shared with TRBD1. This CDR3 spans 15 amino acids. After removal of 4 bases from V and 2 bases from J, the junction contained 8 bases not matched to a gene. Germline CDR1 reads KGHSH; CDR2 reads LQKENI.